The 22 T cell receptor beta chains listed next were all sequenced from one sample in a study of tumor-infiltrating lymphocytes in primary liver carcinoma. Taking about 19-31 mg of unsorted bulk tissue, the authors co-extracted RNA and DNA. Synthesis of TCR beta cDNA was carried out from approximately 500 ng total RNA with a constant-region primer. Slightly modified ARM-PCR served as the procedure for the TCR beta libraries. These libraries came from three rounds of nested multiplex PCR. PCR rounds one and two used TRBV1-TRBV30 forward primers with a C-beta reverse primer for roughly 9 cycles each. TCRdb independently ran MiXCR on the multiplex PCR reads; one entry per CDR3 protein. The sample contains about 120,000 distinct CDR3 sequences, around 70% of which appear only once. Sequenced input: tumor-adjacent normal liver tissue. These receptors were obtained from a woman aged 55-70 years with primary liver carcinoma and hepatitis B virus infection.

Worth noting for this clonotype: One junction end disagrees with the germline gene, perhaps due to a read error. The chain links TRBV4-2 to TRBJ2-1; D may be TRBD2 (6 bases). CDR3 length: 16 amino acids. Germline V gene data show CDR1 as LGHNA and CDR2 as YNFKEQ. CDR3 nucleotide sequence: TGTGCCAGCAGCCCATTTAGCGGAAAGCCCTACAATGATCAGTTCTTC. Translated: CASSPFSGKPYNDQFF.

This clonotype was recorded a few times. A much larger clone lies one base from this, so it may be a read error. V usage is TRBV6-6 and J usage is TRBJ1-4; no clear D gene. Germline V gives CDR1 MNHNY, CDR2 SVGAGI (reference sequence). CDR3 length: 14 residues. V lost 5 bases and J 2 bases, leaving 9 bases between the germline ends. The chain's CDR3 is CASSQPSTNEKLFF. Here the CDR3 DNA reads TGTGCCAGCAGTCAACCCTCCACTAATGAAAAACTGTTTTTT.

Note on this clonotype: The junction does not match germline at one end; this may be a read error. The rearrangement links TRBV11-3 to TRBJ2-1, with 12 positions matching TRBD2. The CDR3 is 16 amino acids. Germline CDR1 reads SGHNT; CDR2 reads YENEEA. CDR3 DNA sequence: TGTGCCAGCAGCACCCGACTAGCGGGAGAGGTGAGTGAACAGTCCTTC. Encoded protein: CASSTRLAGEVSEQSF.

Concerning this clonotype itself: One end of the junction varies from germline; a read error may be responsible. The chain carries TRBV12-3 or TRBV12-4 and TRBJ2-6, with unresolved D. CDR3 length: 15 residues. The CDR3 loop is CGSSPRAPGANVLTF. The CDR3 coding sequence is TGTGGCAGCAGCCCACGGGCCCCTGGGGCCAACGTCCTGACTTTC.

There are many counts of this clonotype. The chain uses TRBV12-5 and TRBJ2-7, with a weak D call TRBD1 (5 bases). Deletions cut 5 bases from V and 2 bases from J, with 13 bases between. Germline V gene data show CDR1 as LGHNT and CDR2 as FRNRAP. This CDR3 spans 14 amino acids. Here the CDR3 reads CASGPDTGAYEQYF. CDR3 DNA sequence: TGTGCTAGTGGTCCGGACACGGGCGCCTACGAGCAGTACTTC.

The CDR3 region is CASSWGLAAPYEQYF. CDR3 sequence (DNA): TGTGCCAGCAGCTGGGGACTAGCCGCACCTTACGAGCAGTACTTC. The chain is built from TRBV7-9 and TRBJ2-7, with 9 positions matching TRBD2. The CDR3 is 15 residues long. The trim removed 4 bases at V and 4 bases at J, leaving 8 bases unmatched. Germline loops: CDR1 SEHNR, CDR2 FQNEAQ (reference sequence).

A word on this clonotype: One junction end disagrees with the germline gene, perhaps due to a read error. The genes are TRBV7-2 and TRBJ2-7; D may be TRBD2 (5 bases). The CDR3 is 13 amino acids. The germline CDR1 and CDR2 sequences are SGHTA and FQGNSA. The CDR3 nucleotides read TGTGCCAGCAGCCCCACTAGGTGGTACGAGCAGTGCTTC. Residues: CASSPTRWYEQCF.

This clonotype appeared a single time. One end of the junction is discordant with germline, which a read error may explain. The V gene is TRBV11-1, the J gene TRBJ2-7; D uncertain. Germline CDR1 and CDR2: SGHAT and FQDESV (reference sequence). CDR3 length: 13 residues. CDR3 sequence: CASSLNRSYELYF. The CDR3 DNA reads as TGTGCTAGCAGCTTAAATAGGTCCTACGAGCTGTACTTC.

About this clonotype: An end of the junction differs from the germline gene, which may be a read error. This chain joins TRBV5-1 and TRBJ1-4; D remains ambiguous. Germline V gene data show CDR1 as SGHRS and CDR2 as YFSETQ. The CDR3 is 16 amino acids. CDR3 DNA sequence: TGCGCCAGCAGCTCGCTAGGTCCTCAGGAAAATGGAAAACTGTTTTTT. It is translated as CASSSLGPQENGKLFF.

Details on this clonotype: Relative to the germline gene, one junction end is altered; a read error may explain this. J is TRBJ2-1 and V is TRBV6-5, with D unresolved. Germline lookup yields CDR1 MNHEY and CDR2 SVGAGI. The CDR3 consists of 13 residues. Here the CDR3 reads CASSYFQHNERFF. The CDR3 bases are TGTGCCAGCAGTTACTTTCAGCACAATGAGCGGTTCTTC.

As for this clonotype: The junction and the germline gene differ at one end; a read error may be behind it. The V gene is TRBV28, the J gene TRBJ2-3; 7 positions match TRBD2. Germline-derived CDR1 and CDR2 are MDHEN and SYDVKM. The length of the CDR3 is 17 residues. CDR3 DNA sequence: TGTGCCGGCAGTGGTACCTACCTGGCGGGAGAGACAGATACGCAGTATTTT. This gives the protein CAGSGTYLAGETDTQYF.

The DNA for the CDR3 is TGTGCCAGCAGTGGACTAGCGGGGAGGTCGTATAATGAGCAGTTCTTC. Protein product: CASSGLAGRSYNEQFF. V is TRBV28 and J is TRBJ2-1; TRBD2 aligns across 12 bases. In germline, CDR1 is MDHEN, CDR2 SYDVKM. J was trimmed by 7 bases and V by 5 bases; bases with no gene match: 9. The CDR3 is 16 amino acids.

This clonotype was seen only once. Compared with germline, one end of the junction differs, possibly owing to a read error. The rearrangement joins TRBV7-3 to TRBJ2-3; D is unresolved. This CDR3 spans 13 amino acids. Germline V gives CDR1 SGHTA, CDR2 FQGTGA. The CDR3 loop is CAISLTVKDTQYF. The CDR3 DNA reads as TGTGCCATCAGCTTAACAGTGAAAGATACGCAGTATTTT. The full variable domain, its missing parts supplied by reference TRBV7-3 and TRBJ2-3, is GAGVSQTPSNKVTEKGKYVELRCDPISGHTALYWYRQSLGQGPEFLIYFQGTGAADDSGLPNDRFFAVRPEGSVSTLKIQRTERGDSAVYLCAISLTVKDTQYFGPGTRLTVL.

This clonotype was observed a single time. One end of the junction does not line up with germline, which may come from a read error. V and J are TRBV11-2 and TRBJ2-7; 8 bases match TRBD2. The germline CDR1 and CDR2 sequences are SGHAT and FQNNGV. The CDR3 has 16 amino acids. The CDR3 sequence: CASSSISGSGSNEQCF. CDR3 DNA: TGTGCCAGTAGCTCGATCAGCGGGAGTGGGTCCAACGAGCAGTGCTTC.

This clonotype has only a few counts. A much larger clone differs by one base, so this may be a read error. The V and J genes are TRBV7-9 and TRBJ2-7, with D maybe TRBD2 (7 bases). CDR3 length equals 15 residues. Germline V CDR1 and CDR2: SEHNR, FQNEAQ (reference sequence). Trimming pared 5 bases from V and 2 bases from J, leaving 16 bases between. CDR3 nucleotide sequence: TGTGCCAGCAGCCCAGAGGGGGGGGAAGCCTACGAGCAGTACTTC. This gives the protein CASSPEGGEAYEQYF.

This clonotype was seen at least ten times. The gene calls are TRBV13 and TRBJ1-5; tentatively, D is TRBD1 (6 bases). The V end was cut by 0 bases, the J end by 5 bases, with 11 bases between. CDR3 length: 15 residues. The germline V gene has CDR1 PRHDT and CDR2 FYEKMQ (reference sequence). The CDR3 DNA follows: TGTGCCAGCAGCTTAGGCCGGGGGGGGCATCAGCCCCAGCATTTT. This translates into CASSLGRGGHQPQHF. Full variable domain (outside the CDR3, taken from reference TRBV13 and TRBJ1-5): AAGVIQSPRHLIKEKRETATLKCYPIPRHDTVYWYQQGPGQDPQFLISFYEKMQSDKGSIPDRFSAQQFSDYHSELNMSSLELGDSALYFCASSLGRGGHQPQHFGDGTRLSIL.

The chain recombines TRBV5-1 with TRBJ2-5; D may be TRBD2 (7 bases). CDR3 length equals 14 residues. V lost 3 bases and J 5 bases, leaving 14 bases between the germline ends. Germline CDR1 SGHRS, CDR2 YFSETQ. The CDR3 nucleotides read TGCGCCAGCAGCTCTGTCGGGGGGCGGGAGACCCAGTACTTC. Its protein is CASSSVGGRETQYF.

A remark on this clonotype: This may be a read error: a much more frequent sequence differs by one nucleotide. Since no conserved phenylalanine or tryptophan closes the CDR3, a read error is the likely cause. The gene calls are TRBV28 and TRBJ1-5, with TRBD1 as a possible D gene (6 bases). CDR1 MDHEN and CDR2 SYDVKM come from the germline V gene. The CDR3 covers 14 residues. V was shortened by 4 bases and J by 1 base, with 8 bases between the two germline ends. The CDR3 bases are TGTGCCAGCAGTTCCCAGGGGAGCAATCAGCCCCAGCATTTA. As protein: CASSSQGSNQPQHL.

In the case of this clonotype: Its ends do not fully match the called genes, so a read error is possible. The V and J genes are TRBV6-6 and TRBJ1-1; D is unresolved. Germline CDR1 reads MNHNY; CDR2 reads SVGAGI (reference sequence). The CDR3 is made up of 14 amino acids. Here the CDR3 DNA reads TGTGTCAGCATCAGTGGCGGTGTAGACACTGAAGCTTTCTTT. Amino acid sequence: CVSISGGVDTEAFF.

This rearrangement joins TRBV6-1 to TRBJ1-1; D is uncertain. CDR3 size: 13 residues. The germline V gene has CDR1 MNHNS and CDR2 SASEGT. Here the CDR3 DNA reads TGTGTCAGTAGTAGCGGACCGGGCACTGAAGCTTTCTTT. Translating gives CVSSSGPGTEAFF.

About this clonotype: The germline gene is not matched at one end of the junction; a read error may be the cause. The genes are TRBV5-6 and TRBJ2-1, with D hard to call. The CDR3 spans 15 residues. The germline CDR1 and CDR2 sequences are SGHDT and YYEEEE. DNA of the CDR3: TGTGCCAGCAGCTTGGAGCTACACCGTGGGGATGATCAGTTCTTC. This codes for CASSLELHRGDDQFF.

This clonotype was observed many times. The chain joins TRBV10-3 to TRBJ2-6; 10 positions match TRBD1. CDR3 length: 16 amino acids. CDR1 and CDR2 from the germline V gene are ENHRY and SYGVKD. V dropped 10 bases and J dropped 1; count of bases not matched to a gene: 7. CDR3 loop: CATRDRGRSGANVLTF. Here the CDR3 DNA reads TGTGCCACCAGAGACAGGGGGCGATCTGGGGCCAACGTCCTGACTTTC.